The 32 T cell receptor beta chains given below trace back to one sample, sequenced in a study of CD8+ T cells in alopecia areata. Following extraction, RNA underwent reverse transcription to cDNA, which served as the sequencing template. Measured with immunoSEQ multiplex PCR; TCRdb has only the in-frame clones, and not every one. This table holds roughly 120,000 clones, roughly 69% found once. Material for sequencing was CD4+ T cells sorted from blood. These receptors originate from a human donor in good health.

In DNA, the CDR3 is TGTGCCAGCAGCTTGAGGGCTAGCGGGGCCTCCGAGCAGTACTTC. This translates into CASSLRASGASEQYF. The V call is TRBV7-8, the J call TRBJ2-7, with TRBD2 identical over 9 bases. Looked up from germline, CDR1 is SGHVS and CDR2 is FQNEAQ. V was pared by 3 bases and J by 6 bases, with 9 bases of the junction left unmatched. The CDR3 sequence is 15 residues long. Looking up the rest from reference TRBV7-8 and TRBJ2-7 gives the full variable domain: GAGVSQSPRYKVAKRGQDVALRCDPISGHVSLFWYQQALGQGPEFLTYFQNEAQLDKSGLPSDRFFAERPEGSVSTLKIQRTQQEDSAVYLCASSLRASGASEQYFGPGTRLTVT.

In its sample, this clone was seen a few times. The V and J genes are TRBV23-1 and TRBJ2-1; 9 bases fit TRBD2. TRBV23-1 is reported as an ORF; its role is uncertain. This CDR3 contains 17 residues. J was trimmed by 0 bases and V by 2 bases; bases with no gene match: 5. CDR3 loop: CASSQPAGGSSYNEQFF. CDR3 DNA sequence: TGCGCCAGCAGTCAACCCGCGGGGGGGAGCTCCTACAATGAGCAGTTCTTC.

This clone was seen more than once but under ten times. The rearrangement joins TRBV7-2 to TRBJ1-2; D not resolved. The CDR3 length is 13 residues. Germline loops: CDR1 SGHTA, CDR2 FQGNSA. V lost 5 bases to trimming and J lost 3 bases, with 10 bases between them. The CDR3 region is CASSSYLDYGYTF. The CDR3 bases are TGTGCCAGCAGCAGCTATTTAGACTATGGCTACACCTTC.

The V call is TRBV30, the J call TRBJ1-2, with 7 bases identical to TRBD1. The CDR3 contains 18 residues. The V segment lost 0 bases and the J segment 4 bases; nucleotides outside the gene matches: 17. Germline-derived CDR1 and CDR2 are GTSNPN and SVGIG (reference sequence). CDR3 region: CAWSVRRGLGLKIYGYTF. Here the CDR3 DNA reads TGTGCCTGGAGTGTACGAAGGGGGCTGGGACTCAAGATCTATGGCTACACCTTC.

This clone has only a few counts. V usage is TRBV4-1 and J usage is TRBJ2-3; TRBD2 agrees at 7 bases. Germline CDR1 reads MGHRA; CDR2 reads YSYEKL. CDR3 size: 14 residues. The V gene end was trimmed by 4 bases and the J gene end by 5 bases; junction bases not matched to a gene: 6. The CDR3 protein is CASSRSGGGDTQYF. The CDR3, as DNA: TGCGCCAGCAGCCGATCGGGGGGTGGAGATACGCAGTATTTT.

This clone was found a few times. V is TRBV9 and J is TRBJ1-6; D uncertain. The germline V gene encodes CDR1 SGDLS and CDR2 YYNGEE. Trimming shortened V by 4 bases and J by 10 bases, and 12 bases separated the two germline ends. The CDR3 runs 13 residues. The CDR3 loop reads CASSLSLGSPLHF. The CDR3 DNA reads TGTGCCAGCAGCCTTTCCCTGGGATCACCCCTCCACTTT.

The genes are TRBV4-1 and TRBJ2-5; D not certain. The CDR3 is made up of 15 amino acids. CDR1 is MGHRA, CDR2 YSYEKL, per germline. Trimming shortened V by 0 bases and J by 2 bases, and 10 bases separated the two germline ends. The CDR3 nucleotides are TGCGCCAGCAGCCAAGACGGGCGTTCTCAAGAGACCCAGTACTTC. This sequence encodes CASSQDGRSQETQYF.

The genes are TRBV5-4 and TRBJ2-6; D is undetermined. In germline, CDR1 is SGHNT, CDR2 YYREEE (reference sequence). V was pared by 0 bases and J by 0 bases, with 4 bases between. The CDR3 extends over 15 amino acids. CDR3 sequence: CASSLGGSGANVLTF. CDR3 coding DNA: TGTGCCAGCAGCTTGGGGGGCTCTGGGGCCAACGTCCTGACTTTC.

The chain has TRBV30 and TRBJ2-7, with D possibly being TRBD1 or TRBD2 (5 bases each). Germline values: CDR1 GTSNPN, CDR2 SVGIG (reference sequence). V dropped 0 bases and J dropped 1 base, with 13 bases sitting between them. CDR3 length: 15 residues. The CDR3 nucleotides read TGTGCCTGGAGTGTACTAGGCGCAGGGTCCTACGAGCAGTACTTC. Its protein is CAWSVLGAGSYEQYF. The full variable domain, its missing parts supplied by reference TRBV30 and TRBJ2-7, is SQTIHQWPATLVQPVGSPLSLECTVEGTSNPNLYWYRQAAGRGLQLLFYSVGIGQISSEVPQNLSASRPQDRQFILSSKKLLLSDSGFYLCAWSVLGAGSYEQYFGPGTRLTVT.

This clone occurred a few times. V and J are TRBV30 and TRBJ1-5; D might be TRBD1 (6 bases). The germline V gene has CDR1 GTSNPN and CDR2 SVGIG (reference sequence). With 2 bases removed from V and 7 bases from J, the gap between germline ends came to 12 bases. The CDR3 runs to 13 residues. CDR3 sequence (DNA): TGTGCCTGGAGTTCCAGGGGACACCAGCCCCAGCATTTT. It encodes CAWSSRGHQPQHF.

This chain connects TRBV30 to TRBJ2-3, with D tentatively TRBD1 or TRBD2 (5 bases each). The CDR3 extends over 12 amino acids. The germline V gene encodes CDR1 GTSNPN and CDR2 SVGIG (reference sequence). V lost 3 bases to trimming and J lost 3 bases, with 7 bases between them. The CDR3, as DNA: TGTGCCTGGAGATGGGGGACAGATACGCAGTATTTT. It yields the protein CAWRWGTDTQYF. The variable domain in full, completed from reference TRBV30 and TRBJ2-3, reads SQTIHQWPATLVQPVGSPLSLECTVEGTSNPNLYWYRQAAGRGLQLLFYSVGIGQISSEVPQNLSASRPQDRQFILSSKKLLLSDSGFYLCAWRWGTDTQYFGPGTRLTVL.

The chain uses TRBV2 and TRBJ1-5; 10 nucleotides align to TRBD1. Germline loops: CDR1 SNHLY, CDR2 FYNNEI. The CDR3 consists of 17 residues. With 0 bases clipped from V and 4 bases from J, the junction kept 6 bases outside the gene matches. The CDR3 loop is CASSEAGGQGINQPQHF. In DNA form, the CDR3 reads TGTGCCAGCAGTGAAGCGGGGGGACAGGGGATTAATCAGCCCCAGCATTTT.

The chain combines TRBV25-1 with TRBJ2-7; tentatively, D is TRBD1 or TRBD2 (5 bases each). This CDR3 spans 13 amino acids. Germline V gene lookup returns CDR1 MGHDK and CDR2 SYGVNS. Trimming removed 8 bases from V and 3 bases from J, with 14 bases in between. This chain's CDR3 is CASLGPNFYEQYF. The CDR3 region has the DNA TGTGCCAGCCTGGGACCGAATTTCTACGAGCAGTACTTC.

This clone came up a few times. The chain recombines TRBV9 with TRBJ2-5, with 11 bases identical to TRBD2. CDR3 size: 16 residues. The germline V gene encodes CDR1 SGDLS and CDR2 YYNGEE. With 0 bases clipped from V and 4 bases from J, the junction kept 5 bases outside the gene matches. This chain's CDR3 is CASSVGASGGPETQYF. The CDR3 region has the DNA TGTGCCAGCAGCGTAGGAGCTAGCGGGGGGCCAGAGACCCAGTACTTC.

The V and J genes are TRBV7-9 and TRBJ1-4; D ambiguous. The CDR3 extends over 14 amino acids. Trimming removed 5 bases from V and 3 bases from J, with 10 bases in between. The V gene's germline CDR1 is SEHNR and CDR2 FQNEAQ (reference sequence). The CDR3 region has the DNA TGTGCCAGCAGCGTTTGGACGGCTAATGAAAAACTGTTTTTT. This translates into CASSVWTANEKLFF.

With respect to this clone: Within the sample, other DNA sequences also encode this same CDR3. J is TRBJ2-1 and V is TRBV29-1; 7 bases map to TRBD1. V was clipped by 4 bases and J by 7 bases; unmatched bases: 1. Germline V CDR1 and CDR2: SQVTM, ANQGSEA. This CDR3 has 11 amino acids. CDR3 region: CSVVRGNEQFF. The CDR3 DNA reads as TGCAGCGTTGTCAGGGGGAATGAGCAGTTCTTC.

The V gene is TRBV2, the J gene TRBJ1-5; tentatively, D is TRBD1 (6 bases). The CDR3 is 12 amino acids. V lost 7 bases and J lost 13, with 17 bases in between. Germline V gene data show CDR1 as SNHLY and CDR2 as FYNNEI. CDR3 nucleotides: TGTGCCAGCAAAAAATCGGGGGCCCCTCAGCATTTT. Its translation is CASKKSGAPQHF.

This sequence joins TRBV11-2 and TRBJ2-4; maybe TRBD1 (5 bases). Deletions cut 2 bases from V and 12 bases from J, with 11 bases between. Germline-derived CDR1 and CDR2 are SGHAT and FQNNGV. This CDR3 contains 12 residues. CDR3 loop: CASSLSPDNQYF. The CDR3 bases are TGTGCCAGCAGCTTATCTCCGGACAATCAGTACTTC.

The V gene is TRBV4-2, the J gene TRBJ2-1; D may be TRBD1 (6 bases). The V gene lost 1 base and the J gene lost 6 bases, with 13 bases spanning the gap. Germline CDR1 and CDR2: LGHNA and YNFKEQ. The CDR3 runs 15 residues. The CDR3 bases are TGTGCCAGCAGCCAAGTGGGCGGACAGTTCAATGAGCAGTTCTTC. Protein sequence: CASSQVGGQFNEQFF.

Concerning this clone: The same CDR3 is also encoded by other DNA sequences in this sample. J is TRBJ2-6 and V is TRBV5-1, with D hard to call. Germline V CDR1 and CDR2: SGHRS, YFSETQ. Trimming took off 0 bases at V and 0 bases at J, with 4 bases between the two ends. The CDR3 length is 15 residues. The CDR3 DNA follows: TGCGCCAGCAGCTTGGAAAGCTCTGGGGCCAACGTCCTGACTTTC. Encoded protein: CASSLESSGANVLTF.

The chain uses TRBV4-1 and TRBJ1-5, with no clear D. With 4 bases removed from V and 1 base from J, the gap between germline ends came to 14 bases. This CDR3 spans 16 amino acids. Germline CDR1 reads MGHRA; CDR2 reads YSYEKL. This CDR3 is CASSLHYQGSNQPQHF. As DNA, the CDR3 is TGCGCCAGCAGCCTACATTACCAAGGCAGCAATCAGCCCCAGCATTTT.

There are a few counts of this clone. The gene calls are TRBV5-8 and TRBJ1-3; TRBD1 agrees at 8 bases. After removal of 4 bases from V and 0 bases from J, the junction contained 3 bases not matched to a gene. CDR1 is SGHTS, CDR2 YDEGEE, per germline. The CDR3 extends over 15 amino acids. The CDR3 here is CASSRGTGSGNTIYF. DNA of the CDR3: TGTGCCAGCAGCCGTGGGACAGGCTCTGGAAACACCATATATTTT. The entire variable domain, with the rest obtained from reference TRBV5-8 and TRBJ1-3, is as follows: EAGVTQSPTHLIKTRGQQATLRCSPISGHTSVYWYQQALGLGLQFLLWYDEGEERNRGNFPPRFSGRQFPNYSSELNVNALELEDSALYLCASSRGTGSGNTIYFGEGSWLTVV.

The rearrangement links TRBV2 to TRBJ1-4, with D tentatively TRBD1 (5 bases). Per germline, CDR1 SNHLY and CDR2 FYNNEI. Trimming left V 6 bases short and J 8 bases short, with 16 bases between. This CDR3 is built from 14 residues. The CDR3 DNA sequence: TGTGCCAGCAGCCAAAGGGGCGGAAACGAAAAACTGTTTTTT. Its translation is CASSQRGGNEKLFF.

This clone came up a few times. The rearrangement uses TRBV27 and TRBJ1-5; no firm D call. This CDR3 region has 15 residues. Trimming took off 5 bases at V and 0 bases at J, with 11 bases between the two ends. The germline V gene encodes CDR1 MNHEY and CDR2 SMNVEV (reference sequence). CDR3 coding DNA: TGTGCCAGCAGTAGCCGAAGTTCTAGCAATCAGCCCCAGCATTTT. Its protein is CASSSRSSSNQPQHF.

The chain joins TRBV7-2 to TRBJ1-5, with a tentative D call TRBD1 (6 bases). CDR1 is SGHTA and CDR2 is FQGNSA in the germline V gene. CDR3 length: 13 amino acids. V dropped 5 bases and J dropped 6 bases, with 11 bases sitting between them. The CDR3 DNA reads TGTGCCAGCAGCCCCACAGGGCCTCAGCCCCAGCATTTT. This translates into CASSPTGPQPQHF.

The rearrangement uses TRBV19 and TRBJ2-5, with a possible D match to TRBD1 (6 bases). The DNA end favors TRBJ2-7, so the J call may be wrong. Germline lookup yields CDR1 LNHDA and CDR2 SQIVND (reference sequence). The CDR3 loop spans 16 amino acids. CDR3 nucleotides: TGTGCCAGTAGTATCACCCAGGGGAGTCCCTCCTACGAGCAGTACTTC. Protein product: CASSITQGSPSYEQYF.

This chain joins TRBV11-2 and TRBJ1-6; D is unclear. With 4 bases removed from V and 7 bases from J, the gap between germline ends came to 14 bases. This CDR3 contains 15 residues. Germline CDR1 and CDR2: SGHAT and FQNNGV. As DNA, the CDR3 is TGTGCCAGCAGCTATAGCGGCCAGCAGAATTCACCCCTCCACTTT. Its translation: CASSYSGQQNSPLHF.

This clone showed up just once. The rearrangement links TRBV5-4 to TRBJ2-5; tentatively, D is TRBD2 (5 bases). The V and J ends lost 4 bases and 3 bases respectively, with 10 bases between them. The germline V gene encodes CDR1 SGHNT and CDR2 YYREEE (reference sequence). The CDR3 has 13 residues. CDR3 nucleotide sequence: TGTGCCAGCAGCCGAGGGCGGGAAGAGACCCAGTACTTC. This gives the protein CASSRGREETQYF.

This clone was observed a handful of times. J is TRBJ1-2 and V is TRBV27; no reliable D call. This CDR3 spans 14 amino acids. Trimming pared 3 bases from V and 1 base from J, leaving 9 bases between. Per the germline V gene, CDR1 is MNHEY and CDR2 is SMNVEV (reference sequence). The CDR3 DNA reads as TGTGCCAGCAGTTTGCGTCAACATAACTATGGCTACACCTTC. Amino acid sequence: CASSLRQHNYGYTF.

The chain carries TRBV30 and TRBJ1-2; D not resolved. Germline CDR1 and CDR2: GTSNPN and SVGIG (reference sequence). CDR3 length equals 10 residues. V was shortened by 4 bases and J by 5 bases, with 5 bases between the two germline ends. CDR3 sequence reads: CAWIFYGYTF. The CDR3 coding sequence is TGTGCCTGGATTTTTTATGGCTACACCTTC.

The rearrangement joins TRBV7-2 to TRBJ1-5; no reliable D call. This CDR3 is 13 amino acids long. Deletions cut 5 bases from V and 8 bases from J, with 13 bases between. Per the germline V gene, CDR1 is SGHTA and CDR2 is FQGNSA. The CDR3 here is CASSRSVWEPQHF. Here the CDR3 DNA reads TGTGCCAGCAGCCGATCTGTGTGGGAGCCCCAGCATTTT.

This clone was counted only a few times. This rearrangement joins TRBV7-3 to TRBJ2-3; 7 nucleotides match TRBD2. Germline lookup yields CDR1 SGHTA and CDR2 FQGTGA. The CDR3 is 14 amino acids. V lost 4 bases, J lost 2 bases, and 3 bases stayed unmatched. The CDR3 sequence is CASSSGLLTDTQYF. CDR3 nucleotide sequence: TGTGCCAGCAGCTCGGGACTACTCACAGATACGCAGTATTTT.